The 10 T cell receptor beta chains in this list originate from one sample, sequenced in a study of shared clonotypes between healthy human individuals. The naive CD8 fraction comprised CD45RO-negative cells positively selected for CCR7 and excluded terminally differentiated effector memory CD45RA+ cells. TCRdb keeps only in-frame clones here, not all; method: immunoSEQ multiplex PCR. The sample includes approximately 2,000,000 clones, 90% to 95% of them seen just once. The specimen was naive CD8+ T cells from PBMCs. These receptors were taken from a man younger than 35 in good health. Some clones in this sample may be carry-over from other donors' samples.

The chain couples TRBV5-6 to TRBJ1-2; 8 bases line up with TRBD1. The CDR3 has 14 residues. The J segment lost 6 bases and the V segment lost 3 bases, leaving 7 bases of the junction unmatched. Per the germline V gene, CDR1 is SGHDT and CDR2 is YYEEEE. The CDR3 region is CASSSRGRWNGYTF. CDR3 sequence (DNA): TGTGCCAGCAGCTCCAGGGGGCGTTGGAATGGCTACACCTTC.

With regard to this clone: The junction departs from the called germline gene at one end, perhaps through a read error. V usage is TRBV14 and J usage is TRBJ1-1; no clear D. CDR3 length: 11 residues. Germline V lookup: CDR1 SGHDN, CDR2 FVKESK. CDR3: CASRFGLERVF. The CDR3 DNA sequence: TGTGCCAGCAGATTTGGGCTAGAAAGGGTCTTT.

This clone was recorded once. The chain has TRBV6-1 and TRBJ2-3; 8 positions match TRBD2. Unmatched junction bases numbered 6, after V lost 3 bases and J lost 1 base. The germline gives CDR1 MNHNS, CDR2 SASEGT. This CDR3 spans 16 amino acids. The CDR3 nucleotides are TGTGCCAGCAGTGACCCCGGGACTAGGGGCACAGATACGCAGTATTTT. Encoded protein: CASSDPGTRGTDTQYF.

V gene TRBV28 combines with J gene TRBJ1-2; 8 bases fit TRBD1. The length of the CDR3 is 14 residues. V was clipped by 5 bases and J by 3 bases; unmatched bases: 5. The germline gives CDR1 MDHEN, CDR2 SYDVKM. DNA of the CDR3: TGTGCCAGCAGTCCCCGACAGGGGCACTATGGCTACACCTTC. Protein: CASSPRQGHYGYTF.

The rearrangement links TRBV28 to TRBJ2-1, with D hard to call. The V gene lost 3 bases and the J gene lost 10 bases, with 7 bases spanning the gap. The CDR3 has 11 amino acids. Germline V CDR1 and CDR2: MDHEN, SYDVKM. The CDR3 DNA reads TGTGCCAGCAGTTTTGTGCAGGAGCAGTTCTTC. Protein: CASSFVQEQFF.

The chain has TRBV6-1 and TRBJ2-7, with D unresolved. The germline gives CDR1 MNHNS, CDR2 SASEGT. The CDR3 totals 15 residues. V lost 4 bases, J lost 3 bases, and 16 bases lay in between. The CDR3 DNA follows: TGTGCCAGCAGTGGATCACGATTATCAATCTACGAGCAGTACTTC. It translates to CASSGSRLSIYEQYF.

The gene calls are TRBV9 and TRBJ2-3; 9 bases align to TRBD2. This CDR3 comprises 16 residues. V was pared by 0 bases and J by 4 bases, with 6 bases of the junction left unmatched. Germline-derived CDR1 and CDR2 are SGDLS and YYNGEE. The CDR3 DNA is TGTGCCAGCAGCGTAGTGGCTAGCGGGATATCAGATACGCAGTATTTT. The encoded protein is CASSVVASGISDTQYF.

The rearrangement uses TRBV10-3 and TRBJ2-1; D gene ambiguous. The CDR3 totals 13 residues. V lost 2 bases and J 4 bases, leaving 6 bases between the germline ends. CDR1 and CDR2 from the germline V gene are ENHRY and SYGVKD. The CDR3 spells CAISEGSYNEQFF. The CDR3 region has the DNA TGTGCCATCAGTGAGGGAAGTTACAATGAGCAGTTCTTC.

The V gene is TRBV9, the J gene TRBJ2-3, with TRBD2 matching over 14 bases. Germline loops: CDR1 SGDLS, CDR2 YYNGEE. CDR3 size: 17 residues. Germline trimming cut 3 bases from V and 6 bases from J; bases unmatched to any gene: 9. Here the CDR3 reads CASSGRLAGGPGDTQYF. Written as DNA, the CDR3 is TGTGCCAGCAGCGGACGACTAGCGGGAGGGCCGGGGGATACGCAGTATTTT.

The gene calls are TRBV7-8 and TRBJ2-1, with 7 bases matching TRBD1. V was pared by 0 bases and J by 1 base, with 6 bases of the junction left unmatched. This CDR3 comprises 17 residues. Germline V gene data show CDR1 as SGHVS and CDR2 as FQNEAQ. Written as DNA, the CDR3 is TGTGCCAGCAGCTTAGCCGGACAGGTGGCATCCTACAATGAGCAGTTCTTC. It yields the protein CASSLAGQVASYNEQFF. The whole variable domain, remainder taken from reference TRBV7-8 and TRBJ2-1, is GAGVSQSPRYKVAKRGQDVALRCDPISGHVSLFWYQQALGQGPEFLTYFQNEAQLDKSGLPSDRFFAERPEGSVSTLKIQRTQQEDSAVYLCASSLAGQVASYNEQFFGPGTRLTVL.